This TCR beta chain was sequenced for a study of human T cells and chemical hapten exposure. Each CDR3 protein gets one entry after TCRdb re-called the RACE reads with MiXCR. Of around 70,000 distinct CDR3 sequences listed, over 8.5% are singletons. At least ten counts were recorded for this clonotype. The V and J ends lost 3 bases and 6 bases, in that order; junction bases with no gene match: 8. The CDR3 loop spans 15 amino acids. Time point specified: patch test 3, about 24 weeks after DPC sensitization. Indicated treatment: therapeutic diphenylcyclopropenone sensitization with weekly scalp DPC. The sequencing used whole blood, collected in connection with sensitization to the hapten diphenylcyclopropenone (DPC). The sequence derives from a woman aged 50 to 65 with alopecia areata. Some clones in this sample may be carry-over from other donors' samples. The chain links TRBV12-3 or TRBV12-4 to TRBJ2-3; TRBD1 aligns across 8 bases. This CDR3 is CASSFPAQGADTQYF. The CDR3 nucleotides are TGTGCCAGCAGTTTTCCCGCTCAGGGGGCGGATACGCAGTATTTT.